Below are 21 T cell receptor beta chains sequenced from a single sample in a study of identical twins. MiXCR, applied by TCRdb to the 5' RACE reads, yields one record per CDR3 protein. Among 350,000 to 450,000 distinct CDR3 sequences listed, roughly 18% were seen once. Sequencing used naive T cells sorted from blood. The receptors were sampled from a man aged 50 or older in good health.

This clonotype was found a few times. The chain couples TRBV27 to TRBJ2-2, with TRBD1 as a possible D gene (6 bases). This CDR3 has 13 residues. In germline, CDR1 is MNHEY, CDR2 SMNVEV (reference sequence). DNA for the CDR3: TGTGGCTCCGGGACACAGAACACCGGGGAGCTGTTTTTT. Its protein is CGSGTQNTGELFF.

V is TRBV10-3 and J is TRBJ2-7; 7 nucleotides agree with TRBD2. Germline loops: CDR1 ENHRY, CDR2 SYGVKD. Trimming removed 6 bases from V and 5 bases from J; junction bases left unmatched: 7. The CDR3 is 13 amino acids. CDR3 sequence (DNA): TGTGCCATCAGGAACCGGGAGGCAAACGAGCAGTACTTC. Its translation: CAIRNREANEQYF.

This chain links TRBV10-3 with TRBJ2-1, with 9 bases fitting TRBD2. This CDR3 contains 15 residues. From germline, CDR1 is ENHRY and CDR2 SYGVKD. The V gene end was trimmed by 2 bases and the J gene end by 1 base; junction bases not matched to a gene: 0. CDR3 amino acids: CAISEAGGSYNEQFF. In nucleotides, the CDR3 is TGTGCCATCAGTGAGGCGGGAGGGTCCTACAATGAGCAGTTCTTC.

This clonotype turned up a few times. V is TRBV20-1 and J is TRBJ2-5; no clear D. Trimming cost V 3 bases and J 2 bases, with 7 bases left between them. The CDR3 consists of 12 residues. Germline lookup yields CDR1 DFQATT and CDR2 SNEGSKA (reference sequence). CDR3 nucleotide sequence: TGCAGTGCTAGTGGTAAACAAGAGACCCAGTACTTC. This translates into CSASGKQETQYF.

Here the CDR3 DNA reads TGTGCCAGCAGTTACTCGAAGGACATCGGCCCGGACGAGCAGTACTTC. Translating gives CASSYSKDIGPDEQYF. This chain connects TRBV6-2 or TRBV6-3 to TRBJ2-7, with a tentative D call TRBD1 (5 bases). Trimming left V 0 bases short and J 5 bases short, with 17 bases between. Germline CDR1 reads MNHEY; CDR2 reads SVGEGT. This CDR3 is 16 amino acids long.

The V call is TRBV29-1, the J call TRBJ2-3; 14 bases fit TRBD2. This CDR3 contains 17 residues. Germline CDR1 reads SQVTM; CDR2 reads ANQGSEA. The trim removed 4 bases at V and 1 base at J, leaving 7 bases unmatched. As DNA, the CDR3 is TGCAGCGTTGGAGGGACTAGCGGGAGAGGCGGCACAGATACGCAGTATTTT. It codes for CSVGGTSGRGGTDTQYF.

This clonotype was found many times. V gene TRBV28 combines with J gene TRBJ2-3; tentatively, D is TRBD2 (6 bases). V was pared by 4 bases and J by 3 bases, with 14 bases between. CDR3 length: 15 amino acids. Per the germline V gene, CDR1 is MDHEN and CDR2 is SYDVKM. CDR3 sequence (DNA): TGTGCCAGCAGTTCTGACCTCGGGAGAACAGATACGCAGTATTTT. Protein sequence: CASSSDLGRTDTQYF.

This clonotype was picked up a small number of times. The rearrangement uses TRBV20-1 and TRBJ2-5; 10 nucleotides line up with TRBD2. From germline, CDR1 is DFQATT and CDR2 SNEGSKA (reference sequence). V trimming: 6 bases; J trimming: 1 base; junction bases outside the gene matches: 8. The length of the CDR3 is 15 residues. Written as DNA, the CDR3 is TGCAGTGCGGGTTCGCTAGCGGGAGTCCAAGAGACCCAGTACTTC. Protein sequence: CSAGSLAGVQETQYF.

This clonotype was counted a few times. The chain carries TRBV10-3 and TRBJ1-2; D unresolved. Germline-derived CDR1 and CDR2 are ENHRY and SYGVKD. The CDR3 extends over 13 amino acids. The V gene lost 10 bases and the J gene lost 0 bases, with 12 bases spanning the gap. The CDR3 loop is CATEGTSNYGYTF. The DNA of the CDR3 is TGTGCCACAGAGGGAACCTCTAACTATGGCTACACCTTC.

This clonotype appeared a few times. The chain is built from TRBV6-2 or TRBV6-3 and TRBJ2-5, with 16 positions matching TRBD2. Germline CDR1 reads MNHEY; CDR2 reads SVGEGT. Unmatched junction bases numbered 8, after V lost 2 bases and J lost 5 bases. The CDR3 consists of 18 residues. This chain's CDR3 is CASSYPLGLAGGMETQYF. The CDR3 bases are TGTGCCAGCAGTTACCCCTTGGGACTAGCGGGAGGGATGGAGACCCAGTACTTC.

The chain recombines TRBV28 with TRBJ2-2; D perhaps matches TRBD1 (7 bases). The V end was cut by 4 bases, the J end by 6 bases, with 18 bases between. CDR3 length equals 16 residues. Germline V CDR1 and CDR2: MDHEN, SYDVKM. The CDR3 loop reads CASSSQGRRVAGELFF. For the CDR3, the DNA is TGTGCCAGCAGTTCACAGGGGAGGAGGGTCGCCGGGGAGCTGTTTTTT.

This clonotype has ten or more counts. The genes are TRBV12-3 or TRBV12-4 and TRBJ2-2; D might be TRBD1 (5 bases). The CDR3 length is 14 residues. V was clipped by 6 bases and J by 3 bases, with 11 bases between them. CDR3 sequence reads: CASRGPFHTGELFF. The CDR3 region has the DNA TGTGCCAGCAGGGGGCCATTTCACACCGGGGAGCTGTTTTTT.

This clonotype has at least ten counts. The rearrangement joins TRBV11-1 to TRBJ1-2; maybe TRBD1 (6 bases). CDR3 size: 18 residues. The V gene lost 1 base and the J gene lost 2 bases, with 20 bases spanning the gap. Germline CDR1 is SGHAT and CDR2 is FQDESV (reference sequence). The CDR3 nucleotides are TGTGCCAGCAGCTTAGGGCCTGGACAGCTCCTCTTCAACTATGGCTACACCTTC. It specifies CASSLGPGQLLFNYGYTF.

This clonotype was seen a handful of times. The CDR3 region is CASSLGLAVFTGELFF. Written as DNA, the CDR3 is TGCGCCAGCAGCTTGGGACTAGCGGTTTTCACCGGGGAGCTGTTTTTT. The V and J genes are TRBV5-1 and TRBJ2-2, with 9 bases matching TRBD2. From germline, CDR1 is SGHRS and CDR2 YFSETQ. V was clipped by 0 bases and J by 4 bases; unmatched bases: 4. The CDR3 loop spans 16 amino acids.

The chain uses TRBV5-1 and TRBJ1-6; no reliable D call. V was trimmed by 1 base and J by 5 bases, leaving 7 bases between them. The germline gives CDR1 SGHRS, CDR2 YFSETQ. The CDR3 totals 14 residues. CDR3 sequence (DNA): TGCGCCAGCAGCTTGCGGCAGAATAATTCACCCCTCCACTTT. It translates to CASSLRQNNSPLHF.

The rearrangement joins TRBV7-3 to TRBJ2-1; possible D gene TRBD2, 6 bases. The germline V gene has CDR1 SGHTA and CDR2 FQGTGA. V lost 4 bases and J 6 bases, leaving 19 bases between the germline ends. This CDR3 region has 16 residues. The CDR3 is CASSSLSAGKFNEQFF. CDR3 DNA: TGTGCCAGCAGCTCCCTTTCGGCGGGAAAGTTCAATGAGCAGTTCTTC.

This clonotype has more than one count but fewer than ten. This sequence joins TRBV7-2 and TRBJ1-3; D is unclear. V dropped 0 bases and J dropped 0 bases, with 9 bases sitting between them. The CDR3 extends over 16 amino acids. Looked up from germline, CDR1 is SGHTA and CDR2 is FQGNSA. CDR3 nucleotide sequence: TGTGCCAGCAGCTTAGCTCCGCCGGACTCTGGAAACACCATATATTTT. It is translated as CASSLAPPDSGNTIYF.

This chain joins TRBV15 and TRBJ2-5, with D maybe TRBD2 (5 bases). The CDR3 is 15 residues long. The V gene's germline CDR1 is LNHNV and CDR2 YYDKDF (reference sequence). V shed 0 bases and J shed 9 bases, with 17 bases lying between them. CDR3 sequence reads: CATSRDKLAKLAQYF. CDR3 coding DNA: TGTGCCACCAGCAGAGATAAGCTAGCAAAGTTGGCCCAGTACTTC.

The chain combines TRBV10-3 with TRBJ1-1; D may be TRBD1 (5 bases). The CDR3 is 14 amino acids. Germline CDR1 and CDR2: ENHRY and SYGVKD. With 6 bases removed from V and 4 bases from J, the gap between germline ends came to 15 bases. The CDR3 sequence is CAISEPGVGTEAFF. The CDR3 DNA is TGTGCCATCAGCGAGCCGGGGGTAGGCACTGAAGCTTTCTTT.

The chain uses TRBV7-2 and TRBJ1-5, with D unresolved. Between the trimmed V and J ends, which lost 8 bases and 6 bases, there was a span of 14 bases. The CDR3 sequence is 13 residues long. CDR1 SGHTA and CDR2 FQGNSA come from the germline V gene. CDR3: CASGREWVQPQHF. In DNA form, the CDR3 reads TGTGCCAGCGGCCGGGAGTGGGTTCAGCCCCAGCATTTT.

This clonotype was recorded a few times. The CDR3 bases are TGTGCCAGCAGCTCCGGGACAGGGGTACATAGCAATCAGCCCCAGCATTTT. Translated: CASSSGTGVHSNQPQHF. The V and J genes are TRBV5-5 and TRBJ1-5, with 10 bases lining up with TRBD1. In germline, CDR1 is SGHKS, CDR2 YYEKEE (reference sequence). The junction had 6 bases not matched to a gene; V was cut back by 3 bases and J by 0 bases. The length of the CDR3 is 17 residues. Full variable domain (remainder filled in from reference TRBV5-5 and TRBJ1-5): DAGVTQSPTHLIKTRGQQVTLRCSPISGHKSVSWYQQVLGQGPQFIFQYYEKEERGRGNFPDRFSARQFPNYSSELNVNALLLGDSALYLCASSSGTGVHSNQPQHFGDGTRLSIL.